This TCR beta chain was obtained from a study of T cells after yellow fever vaccination. For the study at large: Preparation of the low-cell-number fractions used SMART-Seq v4 Ultra Low Input.

A few counts support this clonotype. Its antigen is unknown. CDR3 size: 15 residues. From germline, CDR1 is LGHDT and CDR2 YNNKEL (reference sequence). V was clipped by 1 base and J by 7 bases; unmatched bases: 6. Overall study findings and caveats: There was a small share of clonotypes that showed up in both the CD4 and CD8 compartments. High-abundance clonotypes from the bulk population could contaminate FACS-sorted repertoires.

TCRdb re-analysed the 5' RACE reads in MiXCR, keeping a single row per CDR3 protein. The table lists fewer than 400,000 distinct CDR3 sequences, roughly 10% of them singletons. The genes are TRBV3-1 and TRBJ1-5; 8 nucleotides align to TRBD1. This TCR derives from a man between 18 and 35 years old who received the YFV17D yellow fever vaccine. Sequenced material: CD4+ T cells sorted from PBMCs, taken 45 days after the yellow fever booster vaccination. CDR3 DNA sequence: TGTGCCAGCAGCCAAGGTGGACAGGGAGGGCAGCCCCAGCATTTT. Encoded protein: CASSQGGQGGQPQHF.